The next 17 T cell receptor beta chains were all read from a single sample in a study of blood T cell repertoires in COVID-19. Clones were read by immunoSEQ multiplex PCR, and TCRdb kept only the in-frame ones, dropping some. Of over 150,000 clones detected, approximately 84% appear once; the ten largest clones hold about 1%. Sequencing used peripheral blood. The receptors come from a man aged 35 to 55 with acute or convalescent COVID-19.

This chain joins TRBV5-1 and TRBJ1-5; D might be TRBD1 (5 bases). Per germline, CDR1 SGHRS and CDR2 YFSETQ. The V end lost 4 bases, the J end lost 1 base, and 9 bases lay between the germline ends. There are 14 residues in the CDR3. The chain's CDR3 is CASSPSGSNQPQHF. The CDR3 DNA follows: TGCGCCAGCAGCCCTTCAGGGAGCAATCAGCCCCAGCATTTT.

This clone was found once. CDR3 in amino acids: CASSFSPEETQYF. As DNA, the CDR3 is TGTGCCAGCAGCTTCTCGCCGGAGGAGACCCAGTACTTC. The V gene is TRBV7-2, the J gene TRBJ2-5; unclear D gene. Between the trimmed V and J ends, which lost 3 bases and 5 bases, there was a span of 10 bases. CDR1 SGHTA and CDR2 FQGNSA come from the germline V gene. The CDR3 length is 13 residues.

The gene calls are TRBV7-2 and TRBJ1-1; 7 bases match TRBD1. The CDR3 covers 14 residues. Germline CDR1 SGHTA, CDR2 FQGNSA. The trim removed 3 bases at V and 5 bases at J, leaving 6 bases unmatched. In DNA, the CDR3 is TGTGCCAGCAGCTTCGACAGGGATTTGACTGAAGCTTTCTTT. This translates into CASSFDRDLTEAFF.

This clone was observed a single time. The DNA for the CDR3 is TGTGCCAGCAGCTTATGGGGGGGGCATTCACCCCTCCACTTT. Residues: CASSLWGGHSPLHF. The genes are TRBV13 and TRBJ1-6; possible D gene TRBD1, 6 bases. In germline, CDR1 is PRHDT, CDR2 FYEKMQ (reference sequence). This CDR3 comprises 14 residues. Trimming cost V 2 bases and J 8 bases, with 10 bases left between them.

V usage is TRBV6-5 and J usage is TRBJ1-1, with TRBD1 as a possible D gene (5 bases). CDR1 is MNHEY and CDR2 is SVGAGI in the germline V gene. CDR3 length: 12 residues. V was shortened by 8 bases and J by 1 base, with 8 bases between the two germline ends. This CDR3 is CASGGRNTEAFF. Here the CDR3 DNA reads TGTGCCAGCGGGGGGAGGAACACTGAAGCTTTCTTT.

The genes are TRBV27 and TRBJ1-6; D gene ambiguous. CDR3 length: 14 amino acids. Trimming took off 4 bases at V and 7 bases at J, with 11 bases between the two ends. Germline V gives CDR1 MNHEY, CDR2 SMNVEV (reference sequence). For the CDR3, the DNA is TGTGCCAGCAGTTATAGCCAGCGCAATTCACCCCTCCACTTT. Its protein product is CASSYSQRNSPLHF.

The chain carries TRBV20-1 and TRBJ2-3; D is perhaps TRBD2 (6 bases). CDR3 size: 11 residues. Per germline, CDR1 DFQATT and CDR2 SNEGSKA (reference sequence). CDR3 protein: CGLTRAGTQYF. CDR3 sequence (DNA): TGCGGCTTGACTAGAGCCGGCACGCAGTATTTT.

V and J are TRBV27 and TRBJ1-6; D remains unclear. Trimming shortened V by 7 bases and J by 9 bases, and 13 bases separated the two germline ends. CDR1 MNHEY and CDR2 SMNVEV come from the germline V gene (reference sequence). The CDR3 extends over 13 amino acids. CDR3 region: CASTASGRSPLHF. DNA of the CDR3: TGTGCCAGCACTGCGAGCGGACGTTCACCCCTCCACTTT.

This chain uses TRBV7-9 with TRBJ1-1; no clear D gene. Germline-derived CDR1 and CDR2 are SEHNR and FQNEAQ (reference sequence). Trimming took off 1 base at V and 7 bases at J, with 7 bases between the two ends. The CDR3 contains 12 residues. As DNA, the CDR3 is TGTGCCAGCAGCTTAGGGGGAGTTGAAGCTTTCTTT. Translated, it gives CASSLGGVEAFF.

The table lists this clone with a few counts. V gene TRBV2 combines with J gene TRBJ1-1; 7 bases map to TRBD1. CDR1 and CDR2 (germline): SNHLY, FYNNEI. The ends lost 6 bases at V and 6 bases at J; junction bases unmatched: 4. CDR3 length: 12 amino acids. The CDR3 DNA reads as TGTGCCAGCAGAGGGGGCGTCGCTGAAGCTTTCTTT. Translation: CASRGGVAEAFF.

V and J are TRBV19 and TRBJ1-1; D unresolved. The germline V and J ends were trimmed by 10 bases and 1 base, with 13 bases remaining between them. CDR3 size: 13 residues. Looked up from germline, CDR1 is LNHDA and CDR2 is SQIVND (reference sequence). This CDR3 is CATLGRENTEAFF. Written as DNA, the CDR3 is TGTGCCACCTTAGGGAGGGAGAACACTGAAGCTTTCTTT.

The CDR3 reads CASSLKGARDSPLHF. In DNA, the CDR3 is TGTGCCAGCAGCTTAAAGGGGGCAAGGGATTCACCCCTCCACTTT. The rearrangement joins TRBV7-8 to TRBJ1-6; 7 bases are shared with TRBD1. The V and J ends lost 2 bases and 8 bases, in that order; junction bases with no gene match: 6. Germline CDR1 is SGHVS and CDR2 is FQNEAQ. The CDR3 covers 15 residues. The variable domain in full, with the rest retrieved from reference TRBV7-8 and TRBJ1-6, is GAGVSQSPRYKVAKRGQDVALRCDPISGHVSLFWYQQALGQGPEFLTYFQNEAQLDKSGLPSDRFFAERPEGSVSTLKIQRTQQEDSAVYLCASSLKGARDSPLHFGNGTRLTVT.

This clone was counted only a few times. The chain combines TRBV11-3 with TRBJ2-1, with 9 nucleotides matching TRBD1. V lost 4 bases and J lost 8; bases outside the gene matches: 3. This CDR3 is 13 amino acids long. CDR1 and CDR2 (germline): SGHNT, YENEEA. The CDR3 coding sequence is TGTGCCAGCAGCTCGGGACAGGGCGATGAGCAGTTCTTC. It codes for CASSSGQGDEQFF.

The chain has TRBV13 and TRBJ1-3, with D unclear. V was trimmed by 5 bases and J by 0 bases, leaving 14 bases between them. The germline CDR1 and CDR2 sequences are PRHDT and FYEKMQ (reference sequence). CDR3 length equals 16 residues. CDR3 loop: CASSTRTFSSGNTIYF. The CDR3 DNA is TGTGCCAGCAGCACCCGGACTTTTAGCTCTGGAAACACCATATATTTT. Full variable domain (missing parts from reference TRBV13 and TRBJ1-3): AAGVIQSPRHLIKEKRETATLKCYPIPRHDTVYWYQQGPGQDPQFLISFYEKMQSDKGSIPDRFSAQQFSDYHSELNMSSLELGDSALYFCASSTRTFSSGNTIYFGEGSWLTVV.

The CDR3 protein is CASSSGSAGLWHEQYF. CDR3 nucleotide sequence: TGCGCCAGCAGCTCCGGCTCCGCAGGGCTATGGCACGAGCAGTACTTC. The chain has TRBV5-1 and TRBJ2-7; a weak D match, TRBD1 (5 bases). The V and J ends lost 3 bases and 5 bases respectively, with 21 bases between them. The CDR3 runs to 16 residues. CDR1 SGHRS and CDR2 YFSETQ come from the germline V gene.

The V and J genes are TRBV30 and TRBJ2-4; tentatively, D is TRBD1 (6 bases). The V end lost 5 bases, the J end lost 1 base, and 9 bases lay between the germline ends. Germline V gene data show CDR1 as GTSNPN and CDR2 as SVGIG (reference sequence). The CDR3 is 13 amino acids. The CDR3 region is CAWQQGAKNIQYF. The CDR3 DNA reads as TGTGCCTGGCAACAGGGCGCCAAAAACATTCAGTACTTC.

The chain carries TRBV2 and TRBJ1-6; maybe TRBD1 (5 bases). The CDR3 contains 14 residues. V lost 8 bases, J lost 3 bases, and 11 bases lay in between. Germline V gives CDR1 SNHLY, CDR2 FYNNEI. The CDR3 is CASQRQSYNSPLHF. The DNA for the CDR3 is TGTGCCAGCCAGAGACAGAGCTATAATTCACCCCTCCACTTT.